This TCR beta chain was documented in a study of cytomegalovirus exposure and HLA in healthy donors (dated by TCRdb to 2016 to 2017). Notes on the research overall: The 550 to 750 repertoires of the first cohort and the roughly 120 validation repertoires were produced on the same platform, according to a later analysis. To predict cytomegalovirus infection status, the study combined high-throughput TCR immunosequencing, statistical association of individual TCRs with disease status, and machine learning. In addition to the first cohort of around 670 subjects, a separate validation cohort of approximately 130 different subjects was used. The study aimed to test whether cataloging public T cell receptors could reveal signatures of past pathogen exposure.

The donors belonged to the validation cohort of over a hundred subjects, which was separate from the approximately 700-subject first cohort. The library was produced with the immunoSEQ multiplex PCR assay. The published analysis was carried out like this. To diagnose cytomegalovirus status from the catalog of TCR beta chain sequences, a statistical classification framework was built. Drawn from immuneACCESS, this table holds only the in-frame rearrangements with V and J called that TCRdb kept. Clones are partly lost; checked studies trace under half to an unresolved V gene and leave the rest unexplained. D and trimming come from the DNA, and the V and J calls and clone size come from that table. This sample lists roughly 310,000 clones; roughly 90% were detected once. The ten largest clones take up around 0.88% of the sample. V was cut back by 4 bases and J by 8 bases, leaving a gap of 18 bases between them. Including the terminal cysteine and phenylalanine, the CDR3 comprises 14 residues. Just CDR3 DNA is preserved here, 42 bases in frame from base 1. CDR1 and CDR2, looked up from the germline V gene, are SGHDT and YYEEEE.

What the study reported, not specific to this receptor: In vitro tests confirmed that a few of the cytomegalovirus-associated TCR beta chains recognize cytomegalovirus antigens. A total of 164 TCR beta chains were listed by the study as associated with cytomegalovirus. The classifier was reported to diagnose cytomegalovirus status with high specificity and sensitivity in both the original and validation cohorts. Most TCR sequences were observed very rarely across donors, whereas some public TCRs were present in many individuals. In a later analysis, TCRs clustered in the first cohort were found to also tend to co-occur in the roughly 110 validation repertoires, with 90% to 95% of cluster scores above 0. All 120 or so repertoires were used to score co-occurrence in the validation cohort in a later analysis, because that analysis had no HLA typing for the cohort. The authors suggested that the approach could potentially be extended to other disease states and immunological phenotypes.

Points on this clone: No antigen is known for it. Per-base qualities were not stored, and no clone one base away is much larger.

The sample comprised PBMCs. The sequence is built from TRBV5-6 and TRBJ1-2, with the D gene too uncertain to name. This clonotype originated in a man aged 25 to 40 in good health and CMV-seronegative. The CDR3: CASSDFEGMEGYTF. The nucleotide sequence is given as TGTGCCAGCAGCGACTTCGAGGGTATGGAGGGCTACACCTTC.